This T cell receptor beta chain derives from a study of response to subunit inactivated influenza vaccine. General study findings and limits: The authors suggested that every seasonal influenza vaccination recruits few new T cells.

This CDR3 comprises 12 residues. Per germline, CDR1 ENHRY and CDR2 SYGVKD. A few counts support this clonotype. Its antigen remains unidentified. TCRdb re-called the RT-PCR reads through MiXCR, storing one row per CDR3 protein. The sample has about 780,000 distinct CDR3 sequences; about a fifth are singletons. The V gene is TRBV10-3, the J gene TRBJ1-1; D gene uncertain. This sample comprised PBMCs from blood, obtained about 5 days after vaccination. The clonotype comes from a man aged 50-60 years who received an inactivated influenza vaccine. The CDR3 nucleotides are TGTGCGGCCAATAGAGGGAACACTGAAGCTTTCTTT. This encodes CAANRGNTEAFF.